This T cell receptor beta chain was identified in a study of shared clonotypes between healthy human individuals. At the level of the study: Three CD4 naive, three CD4 memory, two CD8 naive and one CD8 memory plate were used per donor.

Germline CDR1 and CDR2: MDHEN and SYDVKM. The CDR3 contains 19 residues. The trim removed 3 bases at V and 0 bases at J, leaving 13 bases unmatched. Measured with immunoSEQ multiplex PCR; TCRdb has only the in-frame clones, and not every one. This repertoire shows roughly 2,500,000 clones, under 95% found once; its top ten account for more than 0.35%. The sequence was obtained from a man between 18 and 29 years old in good health. Some clones in this sample may be carry-over from other donors' samples. This chain links TRBV28 with TRBJ2-2; TRBD2 matches 7 bases. Specimen: naive CD4+ T cells from PBMCs. Indicated subset: CD45RA+ positively selected. The CDR3 DNA reads TGTGCCAGCAGTTTTAGTACGGGGGGAGGGCCGTCGAACACCGGGGAGCTGTTTTTT. Its protein is CASSFSTGGGPSNTGELFF.